This T cell receptor (beta chain) stems from a study of OX40 agonist ivuxolimab in advanced cancers. Study-level background: Patients in the trial were receiving intravenous ivuxolimab every 2 weeks, at doses of 0.01 to 10 mg/kg.

Germline CDR1 and CDR2: MNHEY and SVGAGI. The CDR3 extends over 14 amino acids. J was trimmed by 4 bases and V by 7 bases; bases with no gene match: 1. Blood samples were obtained at baseline, cycle 4 day 1, and cycle 7 day 1. Clones were sequenced by immunoSEQ multiplex PCR, and TCRdb holds only the in-frame ones, with some missing. Among some 80,000 clones listed, 94% were seen once. This TCR was sampled from an adult with an advanced solid tumor such as melanoma, head and neck, liver or kidney cancer. The J gene is TRBJ2-1, the V gene TRBV6-5; 13 bases map to TRBD2. This sample comprised CD4+ or CD8+ T cells sorted from blood, obtained in a trial of the OX40 agonist ivuxolimab. In DNA, the CDR3 is TGTGCCAGCAAGGGACTAGCGGGGTACAATGAGCAGTTCTTC. This sequence encodes CASKGLAGYNEQFF.